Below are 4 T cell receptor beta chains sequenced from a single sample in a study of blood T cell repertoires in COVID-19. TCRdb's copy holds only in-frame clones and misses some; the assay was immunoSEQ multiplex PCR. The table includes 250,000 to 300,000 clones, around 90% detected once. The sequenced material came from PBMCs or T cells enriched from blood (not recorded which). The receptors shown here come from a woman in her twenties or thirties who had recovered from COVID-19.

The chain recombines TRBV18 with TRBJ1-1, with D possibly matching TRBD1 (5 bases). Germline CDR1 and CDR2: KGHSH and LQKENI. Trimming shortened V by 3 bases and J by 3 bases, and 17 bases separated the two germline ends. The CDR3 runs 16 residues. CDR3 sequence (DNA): TGTGCCAGCTCACCCCCTGGACATGGCCGGGACACTGAAGCTTTCTTT. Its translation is CASSPPGHGRDTEAFF.

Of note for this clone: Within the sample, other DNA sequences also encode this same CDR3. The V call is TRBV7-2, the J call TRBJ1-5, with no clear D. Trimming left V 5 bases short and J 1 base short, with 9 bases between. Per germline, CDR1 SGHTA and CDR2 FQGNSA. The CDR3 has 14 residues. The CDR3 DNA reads TGTGCCAGCAGCCCGCCCGGGAGCAATCAGCCCCAGCATTTT. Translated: CASSPPGSNQPQHF. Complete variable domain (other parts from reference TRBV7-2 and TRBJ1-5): GAGVSQSPSNKVTEKGKDVELRCDPISGHTALYWYRQSLGQGLEFLIYFQGNSAPDKSGLPSDRFSAERTGGSVSTLTIQRTQQEDSAVYLCASSPPGSNQPQHFGDGTRLSIL.

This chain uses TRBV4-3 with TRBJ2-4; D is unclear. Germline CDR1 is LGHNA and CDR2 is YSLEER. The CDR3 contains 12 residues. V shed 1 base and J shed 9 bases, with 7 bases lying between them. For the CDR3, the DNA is TGCGCCAGCAGCCAAGGCCCGGGCATTCAGTACTTC. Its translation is CASSQGPGIQYF.

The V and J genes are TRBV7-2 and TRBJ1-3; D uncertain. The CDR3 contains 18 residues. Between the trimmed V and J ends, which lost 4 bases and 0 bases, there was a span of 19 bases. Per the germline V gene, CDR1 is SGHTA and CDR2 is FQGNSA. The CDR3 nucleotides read TGTGCCAGCAGCTCCTCCCGGGAGGAAATCTTCTCTGGAAACACCATATATTTT. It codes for CASSSSREEIFSGNTIYF.